Included here is one T cell receptor (beta chain) sequence, with context. Its target is not known. When hyperthyroidism was first diagnosed, the blood sample was taken, preceding any ophthalmopathy symptoms. PBMCs were sourced from roughly 9.3 ml fresh peripheral blood. The data originate from a study of T cells in Graves' hyperthyroidism and ophthalmopathy. Background on the study: Peripheral blood draws took place at initial diagnosis, ahead of any treatment.

Study observations and caveats: Most expanded thyroid clonotypes above 0.001 also appeared in blood.

The source material, RNA transcripts, was used to amplify TCR beta CDR3 regions. A set of HTBI primers served as the primers for a first-round RT-PCR of the TCR CDR3. TCRdb passed the multiplex PCR reads through MiXCR, listing each CDR3 protein once. This table holds 350,000 to 450,000 distinct CDR3 sequences, 17% found once. The material sequenced was blood. The source of this sequence is a woman in her twenties or thirties with Graves' hyperthyroidism that later progressed to Graves' ophthalmopathy.

CDR3 sequence: CAWSTEGVLQFF. CDR3 in DNA: TGTGCCTGGAGTACCGAGGGGGTCCTGCAGTTCTTC. The chain links TRBV30 to TRBJ2-1, with D possibly being TRBD1 (6 bases). The CDR3 contains 12 residues. V was cut by 2 bases and J by 12 bases, with 14 bases left in between. Germline lookup yields CDR1 GTSNPN and CDR2 SVGIG (reference sequence).